Below, 31 T cell receptor beta chains from the same sample are listed, as sequenced in a study of shared T cell receptors in the human thymus (dated by TCRdb to the early 2020s). To prepare the library, the immunoSEQ multiplex PCR assay was applied. TCRdb stores this immuneACCESS table with in-frame sequences only. Part of the clones is absent; in the studies checked, under half of the shortfall reflects unresolved V genes, and no reason is known for the rest. The sample contains 450,000 to 650,000 clones, more than 75% of them found a single time. The top ten hold less than 0.015% of the sample. The sample was also linked to a second study, of human thymus T cells.

Specimen: thymocytes. Every receptor here comes from a boy under three years old with a congenital heart defect. Donor details come from another sample of the same person, matched by shared clones.

The chain is built from TRBV12-5 and TRBJ2-1, with TRBD2 matching over 15 bases. The CDR3 has 15 amino acids. With 5 bases clipped from V and 15 bases from J, the junction kept 11 bases outside the gene matches. The germline V gene encodes CDR1 LGHNT and CDR2 FRNRAP. The CDR3 here is CASGPGDGTSGRLFF. CDR3 nucleotide sequence: TGTGCTAGTGGTCCGGGGGATGGGACTAGCGGGAGGTTGTTCTTC.

The CDR3 bases are TGTGCCAGCAGCCCCCGACAGTTACTAGCCAAAAACATTCAGTACTTC. Residues: CASSPRQLLAKNIQYF. V usage is TRBV7-9 and J usage is TRBJ2-4; D is possibly TRBD1 (5 bases). This CDR3 spans 16 amino acids. CDR1 SEHNR and CDR2 FQNEAQ come from the germline V gene (reference sequence). V dropped 5 bases and J dropped 0 bases, with 14 bases sitting between them.

This chain uses TRBV27 with TRBJ2-7; D is possibly TRBD2 (6 bases). CDR3 length: 13 residues. Germline CDR1 MNHEY, CDR2 SMNVEV (reference sequence). V lost 2 bases and J lost 5, with 10 bases in between. The chain's CDR3 is CASSLAGTHEQYF. DNA for the CDR3: TGTGCCAGCAGTTTAGCGGGGACCCACGAGCAGTACTTC.

The genes are TRBV29-1 and TRBJ1-2; 9 positions match TRBD1. The CDR3 spans 14 residues. Germline-derived CDR1 and CDR2 are SQVTM and ANQGSEA. V shed 6 bases and J 4 bases; nucleotides not matched to a gene: 9. Written as DNA, the CDR3 is TGCAGCGTGGGGGGACAGGGTTTGACCTATGGCTACACCTTC. The encoded protein is CSVGGQGLTYGYTF.

This chain joins TRBV4-1 and TRBJ1-1, with TRBD1 matching 9 bases. V lost 0 bases to trimming and J lost 5 bases; unmatched junction nucleotides: 7. The CDR3 contains 16 residues. CDR1 and CDR2 (germline): MGHRA, YSYEKL. CDR3 sequence (DNA): TGCGCCAGCAGCCAAGATCGAGACAGGGGGGGGACTGAAGCTTTCTTT. Protein product: CASSQDRDRGGTEAFF.

This sequence joins TRBV6-5 and TRBJ1-1; tentative D call: TRBD1 (5 bases). V shed 6 bases and J shed 4 bases, with 15 bases lying between them. CDR1 and CDR2 (germline): MNHEY, SVGAGI. The CDR3 extends over 14 amino acids. CDR3 bases: TGTGCCAGCAGCCGCAGGGAGGAGAGCACTGAAGCTTTCTTT. It encodes CASSRREESTEAFF.

This clone was counted a few times. This rearrangement joins TRBV4-2 to TRBJ2-7; D is possibly TRBD1 (6 bases). V lost 5 bases and J 3 bases, leaving 17 bases between the germline ends. The germline V gene encodes CDR1 LGHNA and CDR2 YNFKEQ. CDR3 length equals 15 residues. The CDR3 DNA is TGTGCCAGCAGCTTACGACAGGCCCGGGACTACGAGCAGTACTTC. This encodes CASSLRQARDYEQYF.

The CDR3 bases are TGCGCCAGCAGCTTGGCCTGGGACAGGGACACCGGGGAGCTGTTTTTT. Translated, it gives CASSLAWDRDTGELFF. The V call is TRBV5-1, the J call TRBJ2-2, with 9 bases that match TRBD1. CDR3 length: 16 residues. V lost 0 bases to trimming and J lost 3 bases; unmatched junction nucleotides: 3. Germline-derived CDR1 and CDR2 are SGHRS and YFSETQ.

The V and J genes are TRBV10-2 and TRBJ2-1; D is perhaps TRBD1 (6 bases). Germline lookup yields CDR1 WSHSY and CDR2 SAAADI. This CDR3 has 16 amino acids. V shed 1 base and J shed 3 bases, with 13 bases lying between them. This CDR3 reads CASSEFLGRGYNEQFF. The CDR3 DNA reads TGCGCCAGCAGTGAGTTTTTGGGCAGGGGCTACAATGAGCAGTTCTTC.

The chain uses TRBV4-2 and TRBJ2-5; possible D gene TRBD1, 6 bases. Trimming removed 1 base from V and 5 bases from J, with 14 bases in between. The CDR3 sequence is 15 residues long. Germline V gene data show CDR1 as LGHNA and CDR2 as YNFKEQ. The CDR3 protein is CASSQALDTGETQYF. DNA of the CDR3: TGTGCCAGCAGCCAAGCCTTGGACACAGGGGAGACCCAGTACTTC.

V usage is TRBV11-2 and J usage is TRBJ1-4, with TRBD1 identical over 11 bases. CDR1 and CDR2 (germline): SGHAT, FQNNGV. With 4 bases clipped from V and 6 bases from J, the junction kept 4 bases outside the gene matches. CDR3 length equals 15 residues. The CDR3 coding sequence is TGTGCCAGCAGCTATTGGACAGGGGGCTATGAAAAACTGTTTTTT. Its translation is CASSYWTGGYEKLFF.

This sequence joins TRBV10-1 and TRBJ2-3; 7 bases are shared with TRBD2. The CDR3 spans 15 residues. In germline, CDR1 is WNHNN, CDR2 SYGVQD (reference sequence). J lost 1 base, V lost 0 bases, and 1 base had no gene match. Written as DNA, the CDR3 is TGCGCCAGCAGTGAGTCCCGGGGGGGCACAGATACGCAGTATTTT. Its translation: CASSESRGGTDTQYF.

The chain recombines TRBV30 with TRBJ1-5; D ambiguous. V dropped 2 bases and J dropped 0 bases, with 11 bases sitting between them. CDR1 is GTSNPN and CDR2 is SVGIG in the germline V gene (reference sequence). This CDR3 is 15 amino acids long. As DNA, the CDR3 is TGTGCCTGGAGTCCCGACGGAGATAGCAATCAGCCCCAGCATTTT. It is translated as CAWSPDGDSNQPQHF.

The chain links TRBV4-1 to TRBJ2-7; no definite D call. This CDR3 has 17 residues. The V end lost 4 bases, the J end lost 2 bases, and 21 bases lay between the germline ends. Germline V gene data show CDR1 as MGHRA and CDR2 as YSYEKL. DNA of the CDR3: TGCGCCAGCAGCCGCAAGTCCCCGCTTGTGGAGCCCTACGAGCAGTACTTC. The encoded protein is CASSRKSPLVEPYEQYF.

The chain links TRBV7-2 to TRBJ2-7, with 8 nucleotides matching TRBD1. The germline V gene encodes CDR1 SGHTA and CDR2 FQGNSA. The CDR3 consists of 17 residues. With V trimmed by 1 base and J by 1 base, 9 bases remained unmatched. In nucleotides, the CDR3 is TGTGCCAGCAGCTTAGTGGGCCCGGGACAGGAATCCTACGAGCAGTACTTC. Translated: CASSLVGPGQESYEQYF.

The genes are TRBV11-2 and TRBJ2-6; 10 bases map to TRBD2. CDR1 and CDR2 (germline): SGHAT, FQNNGV. The CDR3 loop spans 19 amino acids. Germline trimming cut 5 bases from V and 0 bases from J; bases unmatched to any gene: 10. The CDR3 sequence: CASSPTSGMLLSGANVLTF. In nucleotides, the CDR3 is TGTGCCAGCAGCCCTACTAGCGGGATGCTACTCTCTGGGGCCAACGTCCTGACTTTC. Drawing the rest from reference TRBV11-2 and TRBJ2-6, the complete variable domain is EAGVAQSPRYKIIEKRQSVAFWCNPISGHATLYWYQQILGQGPKLLIQFQNNGVVDDSQLPKDRFSAERLKGVDSTLKIQPAKLEDSAVYLCASSPTSGMLLSGANVLTFGAGSRLTVL.

The genes are TRBV4-1 and TRBJ2-3; 13 positions agree with TRBD2. Trimming cost V 4 bases and J 2 bases; bases outside gene matches: 15. This CDR3 is 20 amino acids long. Germline V gene sequence: CDR1 MGHRA, CDR2 YSYEKL. In nucleotides, the CDR3 is TGCGCCAGCAGCCGCTTTTGGGGACTAGCGGGACTAATGCACACAGATACGCAGTATTTT. This gives the protein CASSRFWGLAGLMHTDTQYF.

The rearrangement joins TRBV20-1 to TRBJ2-7, with 8 bases aligning to TRBD1. CDR3 length equals 11 residues. Germline values: CDR1 DFQATT, CDR2 SNEGSKA (reference sequence). In DNA, the CDR3 is TGCAGCACGAAGGGACCAGGGGGCGAGTACTTC. Its translation: CSTKGPGGEYF.

This clone was observed a handful of times. The chain has TRBV5-1 and TRBJ2-7; TRBD1 matches at 8 bases. Trimming at V came to 0 bases and at J to 3 bases, leaving 5 bases not matched to a gene. The CDR3 totals 15 residues. CDR1 is SGHRS and CDR2 is YFSETQ in the germline V gene. The CDR3 region is CASSLAFGQGYEQYF. CDR3 DNA sequence: TGCGCCAGCAGCTTGGCCTTTGGACAGGGCTACGAGCAGTACTTC. The whole variable domain, filled in from reference TRBV5-1 and TRBJ2-7, reads KAGVTQTPRYLIKTRGQQVTLSCSPISGHRSVSWYQQTPGQGLQFLFEYFSETQRNKGNFPGRFSGRQFSNSRSEMNVSTLELGDSALYLCASSLAFGQGYEQYFGPGTRLTVT.

CDR3 sequence: CASQRRAGGSDGYTF. In DNA, the CDR3 is TGTGCCAGCCAAAGACGAGCAGGGGGATCGGATGGCTACACCTTC. The J gene is TRBJ1-2, the V gene TRBV19; 7 bases agree with TRBD1. Looked up from germline, CDR1 is LNHDA and CDR2 is SQIVND (reference sequence). V was clipped by 9 bases and J by 6 bases; unmatched bases: 16. The length of the CDR3 is 15 residues.

This chain uses TRBV1 with TRBJ2-4; the D call of TRBD1 is as the table states it, not checked on the DNA. TRBV1 is recorded as a pseudogene. This CDR3 comprises 10 residues. The CDR3 reads CTSSPTGQYF. DNA of the CDR3: TGCACCAGCAGCCCGACAGGGCAGTACTTC.

The chain uses TRBV29-1 and TRBJ1-2, with 7 positions matching TRBD1. Trimming cost V 3 bases and J 4 bases; bases outside gene matches: 11. Germline V lookup: CDR1 SQVTM, CDR2 ANQGSEA. The CDR3 covers 15 residues. The CDR3 reads CSVDVAPTGRYGYTF. CDR3 coding DNA: TGCAGCGTTGATGTAGCCCCGACAGGGCGCTATGGCTACACCTTC.

This chain uses TRBV6-5 with TRBJ1-4; TRBD1 agrees at 9 bases. This CDR3 spans 16 amino acids. The junction had 4 bases not matched to a gene; V was cut back by 2 bases and J by 3 bases. Germline assignment: CDR1 MNHEY and CDR2 SVGAGI. DNA for the CDR3: TGTGCCAGCAGTTACGACAGGGGGGCGGCTAATGAAAAACTGTTTTTT. It is translated as CASSYDRGAANEKLFF.

The rearrangement links TRBV10-1 to TRBJ2-2, with D maybe TRBD1 (6 bases). Between the trimmed V and J ends, which lost 2 bases and 6 bases, there was a span of 13 bases. This CDR3 region has 15 residues. Germline values: CDR1 WNHNN, CDR2 SYGVQD (reference sequence). CDR3 sequence reads: CASSEIRGQAGELFF. The DNA of the CDR3 is TGCGCCAGCAGTGAGATCCGGGGACAAGCCGGGGAGCTGTTTTTT.

CDR3 DNA sequence: TGTGCCAGTAGTACTAGCGGGACCGGCCGCACAGATACGCAGTATTTT. As protein: CASSTSGTGRTDTQYF. This chain links TRBV19 with TRBJ2-3; TRBD2 matches 9 bases. The junction had 6 bases not matched to a gene; V was cut back by 4 bases and J by 1 base. The CDR3 has 16 amino acids. Germline CDR1 reads LNHDA; CDR2 reads SQIVND (reference sequence).

The rearrangement uses TRBV27 and TRBJ2-3; maybe TRBD2 (5 bases). Trimming removed 5 bases from V and 0 bases from J, with 15 bases in between. The germline CDR1 and CDR2 sequences are MNHEY and SMNVEV (reference sequence). The CDR3 contains 16 residues. CDR3 amino acids: CASSPYEGVSTDTQYF. CDR3 DNA sequence: TGTGCCAGCAGTCCCTATGAGGGAGTTAGCACAGATACGCAGTATTTT.

This clone has only a few counts. The rearrangement uses TRBV18 and TRBJ2-7; 8 bases map to TRBD2. The ends lost 6 bases at V and 2 bases at J; junction bases unmatched: 6. CDR3 length: 14 residues. CDR1 is KGHSH, CDR2 LQKENI, per germline. The CDR3 protein is CASSQSGSPYEQYF. The CDR3 coding sequence is TGTGCCAGCTCTCAAAGCGGGAGCCCCTACGAGCAGTACTTC.

V gene TRBV4-2 combines with J gene TRBJ2-3, with TRBD1 matching 12 bases. CDR1 LGHNA and CDR2 YNFKEQ come from the germline V gene. The length of the CDR3 is 18 residues. Germline trimming cut 3 bases from V and 3 bases from J; bases unmatched to any gene: 10. The CDR3 DNA reads as TGTGCCAGCAGCCATCGTCCCGGGACAGGGGGCCTTACAGATACGCAGTATTTT. It specifies CASSHRPGTGGLTDTQYF.

This clone showed up just once. This chain joins TRBV28 and TRBJ2-1; 10 nucleotides agree with TRBD2. The germline V gene encodes CDR1 MDHEN and CDR2 SYDVKM. CDR3 length: 16 residues. V lost 2 bases, J lost 7 bases, and 8 bases stayed unmatched. The CDR3 DNA follows: TGTGCCAGCAGTTTAGGCAGCGGGAGGGGTAAAAATGAGCAGTTCTTC. It is translated as CASSLGSGRGKNEQFF.

V usage is TRBV7-2 and J usage is TRBJ2-7; 9 nucleotides line up with TRBD1. Trimming cost V 2 bases and J 10 bases; bases outside gene matches: 3. CDR3 size: 12 residues. Germline lookup yields CDR1 SGHTA and CDR2 FQGNSA. In DNA, the CDR3 is TGTGCCAGCAGCTTACAGGACAGGGGACAGTACTTC. This gives the protein CASSLQDRGQYF.

The gene calls are TRBV7-6 and TRBJ2-1, with TRBD1 as a possible D gene (6 bases). The germline V and J ends were trimmed by 5 bases and 6 bases, with 11 bases remaining between them. The CDR3 length is 13 residues. From germline, CDR1 is SGHVS and CDR2 FNYEAQ. The CDR3 DNA sequence: TGTGCCAGCAGCACCACAGGGCCCAATGAGCAGTTCTTC. Its translation is CASSTTGPNEQFF. Complete variable domain (other parts from reference TRBV7-6 and TRBJ2-1): GAGVSQSPRYKVTKRGQDVALRCDPISGHVSLYWYRQALGQGPEFLTYFNYEAQQDKSGLPNDRFSAERPEGSISTLTIQRTEQRDSAMYRCASSTTGPNEQFFGPGTRLTVL.